Given below is one T cell receptor beta chain in context. Per the germline V gene, CDR1 is GTSNPN and CDR2 is SVGIG (reference sequence). The junction had 6 bases not matched to a gene; V was cut back by 4 bases and J by 4 bases. The length of the CDR3 is 14 residues. In the study's own analysis: Reference gene primers were amplified, and this amplification served to estimate nucleated cell counts. Method: immunoSEQ multiplex PCR; TCRdb's copy keeps in-frame clones and lacks some. V and J calls and clone size are copied from that table; D and trimming were computed from the DNA. The sample yields 130,000 or so clones, approximately 86% seen once. This specimen belongs to a study of blood T cell repertoires in COVID-19. As for the study in general: Spain, Italy and the United States supplied samples that represented acute and convalescent COVID-19. Sample material is recorded as cDNA or gDNA derived from T cells, B-cell-depleted T cells, or PBMCs.

The chain combines TRBV30 with TRBJ2-7; 11 nucleotides line up with TRBD1. What was sequenced was peripheral blood. The source is a woman aged 60 to 75 with acute or convalescent COVID-19. The CDR3 DNA is TGTGCCTGGACGCGGACAGGGGGCTGGTACGAGCAGTACTTC. Translating it yields CAWTRTGGWYEQYF.